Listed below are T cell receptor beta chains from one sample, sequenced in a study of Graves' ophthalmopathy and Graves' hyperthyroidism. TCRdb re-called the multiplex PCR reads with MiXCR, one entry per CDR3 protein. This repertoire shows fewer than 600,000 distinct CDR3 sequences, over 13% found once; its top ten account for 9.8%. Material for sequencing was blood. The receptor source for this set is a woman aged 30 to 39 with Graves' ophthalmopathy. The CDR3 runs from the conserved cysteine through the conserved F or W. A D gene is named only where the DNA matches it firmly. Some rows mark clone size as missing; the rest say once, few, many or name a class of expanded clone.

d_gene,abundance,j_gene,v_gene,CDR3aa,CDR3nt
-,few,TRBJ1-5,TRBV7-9,CASSLPGANQPQHF,TGTGCCAGCAGCTTACCGGGGGCCAATCAGCCCCAGCATTTT
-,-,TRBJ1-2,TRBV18,CASSPLAGTSFYGYTF,TGTGCCAGCTCACCACTCGCCGGGACATCCTTCTATGGCTACACCTTC
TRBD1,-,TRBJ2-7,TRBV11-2,CASTVTGTGGSYEQYF,TGTGCCAGCACCGTAACTGGGACAGGCGGCTCCTACGAGCAGTACTTC
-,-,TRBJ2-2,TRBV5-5,CASSLGSPANTGELFF,TGTGCCAGCAGCTTGGGTTCACCGGCGAACACCGGGGAGCTGTTTTTT
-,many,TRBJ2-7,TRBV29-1,CSVEEGGKEQYF,TGCAGCGTTGAAGAGGGGGGAAAAGAGCAGTACTTC
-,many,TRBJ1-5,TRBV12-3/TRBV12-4,CASSLGHTNQPQHF,TGTGCCAGCAGTTTGGGTCACACCAATCAGCCCCAGCATTTT
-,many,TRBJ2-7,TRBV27,CASRKIGPGPPYEQYF,TGTGCCAGCCGTAAAATCGGGCCAGGGCCTCCCTACGAGCAGTACTTC
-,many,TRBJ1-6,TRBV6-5,CAVLDSSYNSPLHF,TGTGCGGTTCTCGATAGCTCCTATAATTCACCCCTCCACTTT
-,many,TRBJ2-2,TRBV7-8,CASSLARVDTGELFF,TGTGCCAGCAGCTTAGCCAGGGTTGACACCGGGGAGCTGTTTTTT
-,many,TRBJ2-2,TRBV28,CATTVRPGANTGELFF,TGTGCCACTACTGTACGGCCGGGGGCGAACACCGGGGAGCTGTTTTTT
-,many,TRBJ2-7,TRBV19,CASSLTVDRGGYEQYF,TGTGCCAGTAGTCTTACCGTGGATCGGGGAGGCTACGAGCAGTACTTC
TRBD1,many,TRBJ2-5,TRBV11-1,CASSRPPGTGTLETQYF,TGTGCCAGCAGCCGACCCCCTGGGACAGGGACCCTCGAGACCCAGTACTTC
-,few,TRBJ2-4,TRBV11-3,CASSPEGQPLAKNIQYF,TGTGCCAGCAGCCCAGAAGGACAGCCCCTAGCCAAAAACATTCAGTACTTC
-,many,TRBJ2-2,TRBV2,CASSEQANTGELFF,TGTGCCAGCAGTGAACAGGCGAACACCGGGGAGCTGTTTTTT
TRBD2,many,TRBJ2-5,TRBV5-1,CASSLGVAGVIRETQYF,TGCGCCAGCAGCTTGGGGGTAGCGGGAGTAATTAGAGAGACCCAGTACTTC
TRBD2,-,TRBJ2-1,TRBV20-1,CSATRLAGVFYNEQFF,TGCAGTGCTACCCGACTAGCGGGAGTTTTCTACAATGAGCAGTTCTTC
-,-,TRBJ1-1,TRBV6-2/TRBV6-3,CASSYSPDGYTEAFF,TGTGCCAGCAGTTATAGCCCGGACGGATACACTGAAGCTTTCTTT
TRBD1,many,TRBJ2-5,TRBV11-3,CAIRTGGETQYF,TGTGCCATACGGACAGGGGGAGAGACCCAGTACTTC
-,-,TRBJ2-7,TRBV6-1,CASSPTRYYEQYF,TGTGCCAGCAGTCCGACTAGATACTACGAGCAGTACTTC
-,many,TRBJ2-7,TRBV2,CASSGRDWRYEQYF,TGTGCCAGCAGTGGTCGGGACTGGCGCTACGAGCAGTACTTC
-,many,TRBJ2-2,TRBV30,CALDLYTNTGELFF,TGTGCCTTGGACCTCTACACGAACACCGGGGAGCTGTTTTTT
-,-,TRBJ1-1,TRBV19,CASSIIYKNTEAFF,TGTGCCAGTAGTATAATATACAAGAACACTGAAGCTTTCTTT
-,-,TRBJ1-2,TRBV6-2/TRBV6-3,CASSYSLTVNYGYTF,TGTGCCAGCAGTTACTCATTGACAGTTAACTATGGCTACACCTTC
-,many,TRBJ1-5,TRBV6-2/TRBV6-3,CASRLQGGPQHF,TGTGCCAGCAGGCTACAAGGCGGGCCCCAGCATTTT
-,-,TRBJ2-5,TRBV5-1,CASTRDGLPEGTQYF,TGCGCCAGTACCCGGGACGGGCTTCCGGAGGGGACCCAGTACTTC
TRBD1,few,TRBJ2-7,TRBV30,CAWSFPGTGYEQYF,TGTGCCTGGAGTTTTCCCGGGACAGGCTACGAGCAGTACTTC
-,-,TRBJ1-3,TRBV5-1,CASSLEGSTTIYF,TGCGCCAGCAGCTTGGAAGGGAGTACAACCATATATTTT
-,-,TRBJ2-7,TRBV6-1,CASSERGPSYEQYF,TGTGCCAGCAGTGAAAGGGGACCCTCCTACGAGCAGTACTTC
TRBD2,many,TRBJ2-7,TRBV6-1,CASSGSGLGNEQYF,TGTGCCAGCAGTGGATCGGGACTAGGGAACGAGCAGTACTTC